These T cell receptor beta chains were read from a single sample in a study of blood T cell repertoires in COVID-19. The protocol was immunoSEQ multiplex PCR, while the TCRdb copy is restricted to in-frame clones and leaves out a portion. The sample lists about 270,000 clones; around 91% were seen once. The sample comprised PBMCs or T cells enriched from blood (not recorded which). Receptors originate from a woman aged 18 to 35 who had recovered from COVID-19. CDR3s include the opening cysteine and the closing phenylalanine or tryptophan. Fields, in order: clone size, J gene, D gene, V gene, CDR3 protein, CDR3 DNA. D genes are given only for firm matches. The size field is filled for only some rows; it gives once, few, many or a size class.

- | TRBJ1-2 | - | TRBV11-1 | CASSRRSRSDGYTF | TGTGCCAGCAGCAGGAGGTCGCGATCGGATGGCTACACCTTC
- | TRBJ2-7 | TRBD1 | TRBV18 | CASSPLNIPGQQREQYF | TGTGCCAGCTCACCACTAAACATTCCGGGACAGCAAAGGGAGCAGTACTTC
- | TRBJ2-7 | TRBD2 | TRBV5-4 | CASSPGTSGYYEQYF | TGTGCCAGCAGCCCCGGGACTAGCGGTTACTACGAGCAGTACTTC
- | TRBJ1-1 | - | TRBV7-7 | CASSQGQGWLNTEAFF | TGTGCTAGCAGCCAGGGCCAGGGCTGGTTGAACACTGAAGCTTTCTTT
- | TRBJ2-7 | - | TRBV7-8 | CASSLETVWGTTSYEQYF | TGTGCCAGCAGCTTAGAGACGGTTTGGGGGACAACCTCCTACGAGCAGTACTTC
- | TRBJ1-1 | - | TRBV5-1 | CASSLAPGANTEAFF | TGCGCCAGCAGCTTGGCTCCAGGGGCAAACACTGAAGCTTTCTTT
- | TRBJ1-2 | - | TRBV2 | CASRGLSGYTF | TGTGCCAGCAGGGGCCTATCGGGCTACACCTTC
- | TRBJ2-5 | TRBD2 | TRBV30 | CAWESGSGGLQETQYF | TGTGCCTGGGAATCCGGGAGCGGGGGGCTCCAAGAGACCCAGTACTTC
- | TRBJ1-1 | TRBD1 | TRBV7-9 | CASTPGQGGWNTEAFF | TGTGCCAGCACACCAGGACAGGGGGGATGGAACACTGAAGCTTTCTTT
- | TRBJ2-1 | TRBD1 | TRBV18 | CASSPPGQGALNEQFF | TGTGCCAGCTCACCACCGGGACAGGGGGCTCTCAATGAGCAGTTCTTC
- | TRBJ2-7 | - | TRBV5-1 | CASSLGGLSYEQYF | TGCGCCAGCAGCTTGGGAGGGTTGTCCTACGAGCAGTACTTC
- | TRBJ2-7 | TRBD1 | TRBV2 | CASSGGQGYEQYF | TGTGCCAGCAGTGGGGGACAGGGCTACGAGCAGTACTTC
- | TRBJ1-2 | - | TRBV29-1 | CSSLGPYGYTF | TGCAGCTCTTTGGGGCCATATGGCTACACCTTC
- | TRBJ2-6 | - | TRBV2 | CAVKSGANVLTF | TGTGCCGTAAAATCTGGGGCCAACGTCCTGACTTTC
once | TRBJ1-2 | TRBD1 | TRBV2 | CAGSRTGSYGYTF | TGTGCCGGGTCGCGGACAGGAAGCTATGGCTACACCTTC
- | TRBJ1-5 | - | TRBV10-3 | CATAAGGSNQPQHF | TGTGCCACCGCCGCGGGCGGGAGCAATCAGCCCCAGCATTTT
- | TRBJ1-2 | TRBD1 | TRBV10-2 | CASSAGTGGRGYTF | TGCGCCAGCAGTGCCGGGACAGGGGGACGTGGCTACACCTTC
- | TRBJ1-3 | - | TRBV9 | CASSALTGSSGNTIYF | TGTGCCAGCAGCGCACTGACGGGTAGCTCTGGAAACACCATATATTTT
- | TRBJ2-1 | TRBD2 | TRBV19 | CASSIGVAGGLNEQFF | TGTGCCAGTAGTATCGGGGTAGCGGGGGGGCTCAATGAGCAGTTCTTC
- | TRBJ1-4 | - | TRBV5-1 | CASSVDRVNEKLFF | TGCGCCAGCAGCGTGGACAGAGTTAATGAAAAACTGTTTTTT